The rows below give T cell receptor beta chains drawn from one sample of a study of regulatory T cells in long-lasting Graves disease. Via MiXCR, TCRdb re-called the multiplex PCR reads, giving one row per CDR3 protein. The table lists about 400,000 distinct CDR3 sequences, 15% of them singletons. The same data also contributed to another study, on T cells in Graves' hyperthyroidism and ophthalmopathy.

This material consisted of peripheral blood mononuclear cells (PBMCs), taken at new diagnosis, from a patient treated with antithyroid drugs. The receptors here all came from a woman aged 40-49 years with Graves disease. The CDR3 runs from the conserved cysteine through the conserved F or W. A D gene is named only where the DNA matches it firmly. Clone size appears in some rows only: once, few, many, or a class for an expanded clone.

DNA	CDR3	D	J	size	V
TGCAGCGTCCGAACTAGCGGGTCGTACAATGAGCAGTTCTTC	CSVRTSGSYNEQFF	TRBD2	TRBJ2-1	many	TRBV29-1
TGTGCCAGCAGCTTAGGAGACGGCTACGAGCAGTACTTC	CASSLGDGYEQYF	-	TRBJ2-7	many	TRBV11-2
TGTGCCAGCAGTTCCAACTTAGCGGAAGCTGGGAGGGAAGAGACCCAGTACTTC	CASSSNLAEAGREETQYF	TRBD2	TRBJ2-5	many	TRBV28
TGTGCCAGCAGGGAGCGGGACAACACCGGGGAGCTGTTTTTT	CASRERDNTGELFF	TRBD2	TRBJ2-2	many	TRBV12-3/TRBV12-4
TGTGCCAGCAGTTGGTGGGCGGGACGCACAGATACGCAGTATTTT	CASSWWAGRTDTQYF	-	TRBJ2-3	many	TRBV12-3/TRBV12-4
TGTGCCAGCAGCACTGGGACGGGACGGGGGGGGAGCTCCTATAATTCACCCCTCCACTTT	CASSTGTGRGGSSYNSPLHF	-	TRBJ1-6	-	TRBV12-3/TRBV12-4
TGTGCCAGCAGTTACCTGGACAAGACCTACGAGCAGTACTTC	CASSYLDKTYEQYF	-	TRBJ2-7	many	TRBV6-2/TRBV6-3
TGTGCCAGCAAGGGCGGGGCCAGCACAGATACGCAGTATTTT	CASKGGASTDTQYF	-	TRBJ2-3	few	TRBV2
TGTGCCAGCAGCTTCAAGACAGGCTCAGAGCAGTTCTTC	CASSFKTGSEQFF	-	TRBJ2-1	many	TRBV7-2
TGTGCCAGCGGGGGATACACAGATACGCAGTATTTT	CASGGYTDTQYF	-	TRBJ2-3	many	TRBV11-2
TGTGCCAGCAGGGCCGGACTAGCGGGAGTTTATGAGCAGTTCTTC	CASRAGLAGVYEQFF	TRBD2	TRBJ2-1	-	TRBV2
TGTGCCAGCAGTGCGCTCGCCTACGAGCAGTACTTC	CASSALAYEQYF	-	TRBJ2-7	many	TRBV28
TGTGCCGGCAGCCCGACAAGCGGGACTAACTACGAGCAGTACTTC	CAGSPTSGTNYEQYF	TRBD2	TRBJ2-7	-	TRBV7-9
TGTGGCTTACTAGCGGGAGGTCGCAATGAGCAGTTCTTC	CGLLAGGRNEQFF	TRBD2	TRBJ2-1	-	TRBV7-2
TGCGCCAGCAGCTCCGAGCGGTCAAAGCTGTTTTTT	CASSSERSKLFF	-	TRBJ1-4	many	TRBV5-1
TGTGCCAGCAGCCCCCAGGACCCACGCAGGAGTGAAAAACTGTTTTTT	CASSPQDPRRSEKLFF	-	TRBJ1-4	-	TRBV7-9
TGTGCCAGCACCTCTTACAAACAGGGCCCCTATAATTCACCCCTCCACTTT	CASTSYKQGPYNSPLHF	-	TRBJ1-6	few	TRBV7-9
TGTGCCAGCAGCTTAGGTAGCAGATCTGGAAACACCATATATTTT	CASSLGSRSGNTIYF	-	TRBJ1-3	-	TRBV11-3
TGTGCCAGCAGTCACAACAGGGGGCCCGGGGAGCTGTTTTTT	CASSHNRGPGELFF	TRBD1	TRBJ2-2	-	TRBV6-1
TGTGCCAGCAGTTTAAAGGGGGACGCCGGGGAGCTGTTTTTT	CASSLKGDAGELFF	-	TRBJ2-2	-	TRBV12-3/TRBV12-4
TGTGCCAGCAGCCTCCGGACAGGGAGATATGGCTACACCTTC	CASSLRTGRYGYTF	TRBD1	TRBJ1-2	many	TRBV2
TGTGCCAGCAGCCCGACTAGCGGGAGGCCTCACAATGAGCAGTTCTTC	CASSPTSGRPHNEQFF	TRBD2	TRBJ2-1	many	TRBV11-2
TGTGCCACAGGGGGAGCGGGACCCTACAATGAGCAGTTCTTC	CATGGAGPYNEQFF	-	TRBJ2-1	many	TRBV11-3
TGCAGTGTTGCGGGAGGTAATGAGCAGTTCTTC	CSVAGGNEQFF	TRBD2	TRBJ2-1	-	TRBV20-1
TGTGCCAGCAGGTACAGGGTATCTGGGGCCAACGTCCTGACTTTC	CASRYRVSGANVLTF	-	TRBJ2-6	many	TRBV2
TGTGCCAGCAGTGACAGGGGGCAATGGGAGACCCAGTACTTC	CASSDRGQWETQYF	TRBD1	TRBJ2-5	-	TRBV6-2/TRBV6-3
TGTGCCTGGAGGGGGGACGGTAATGTGGCACCCCTCCACTTT	CAWRGDGNVAPLHF	-	TRBJ1-6	few	TRBV30
TGTGCCAGCAGTGATTCCGGGACAGGGGTCGAGCAGTACTTC	CASSDSGTGVEQYF	TRBD1	TRBJ2-7	-	TRBV6-2/TRBV6-3
TGTGCCAGCAGTGTAACCCTTCTCGCGCAAGATACGCAGTATTTT	CASSVTLLAQDTQYF	-	TRBJ2-3	many	TRBV2
TGTGCCACCTGTCGAGGGGGGGGAGAGCAGTACTTC	CATCRGGGEQYF	-	TRBJ2-7	many	TRBV28
TGTGCCAGCAGCCAGGCCGGGACTAGCGTTGGCAATGAGCAGTTCTTC	CASSQAGTSVGNEQFF	TRBD2	TRBJ2-1	-	TRBV7-8
TGTGCCAGCAGCTTAACTAGCGGGGGCACCGGGGAGCTGTTTTTT	CASSLTSGGTGELFF	TRBD2	TRBJ2-2	many	TRBV11-3
TGCAGTGCTAGGGGACAAGGGACTAGCGCATACAATGAGCAGTTCTTC	CSARGQGTSAYNEQFF	TRBD2	TRBJ2-1	many	TRBV20-1
TGTGCCATCAGTGATTCAGGGAACTCTGGAAACACCATATATTTT	CAISDSGNSGNTIYF	-	TRBJ1-3	few	TRBV10-3
TGTGCCAGCAGTGGGGACCTAGCGGGATCCTACAATGAGCAGTTCTTC	CASSGDLAGSYNEQFF	TRBD2	TRBJ2-1	medium-sized	TRBV25-1
TGTGCCAGCAGCAGCGGGATCTCCTACAATGAGCAGTTCTTC	CASSSGISYNEQFF	TRBD2	TRBJ2-1	many	TRBV7-9
TGCAGCGTCCAACGGGACAGGGCAGGCGGGGAGCTGTTTTTT	CSVQRDRAGGELFF	TRBD1	TRBJ2-2	-	TRBV29-1
TGTGCCAGCACATTTCGGGGGGCGGCTGAAGCTTTCTTT	CASTFRGAAEAFF	-	TRBJ1-1	many	TRBV5-8
TGTGCCAGCAGCTTGGCAGGGTTGCGCGAGCAGTACTTC	CASSLAGLREQYF	-	TRBJ2-7	-	TRBV5-6